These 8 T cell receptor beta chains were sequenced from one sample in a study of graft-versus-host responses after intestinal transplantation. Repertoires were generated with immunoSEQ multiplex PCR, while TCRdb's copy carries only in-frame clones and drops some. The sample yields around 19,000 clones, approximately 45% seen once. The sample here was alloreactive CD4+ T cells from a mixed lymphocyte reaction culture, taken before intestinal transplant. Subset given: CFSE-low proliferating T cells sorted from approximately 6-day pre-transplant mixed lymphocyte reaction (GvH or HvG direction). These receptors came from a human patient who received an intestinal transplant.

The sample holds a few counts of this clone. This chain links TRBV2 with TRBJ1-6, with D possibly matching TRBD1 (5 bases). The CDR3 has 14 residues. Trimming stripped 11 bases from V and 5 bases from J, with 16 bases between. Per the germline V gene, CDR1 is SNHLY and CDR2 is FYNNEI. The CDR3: CAGQWGSHNSPLHF. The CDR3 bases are TGTGCCGGCCAATGGGGCAGTCATAATTCACCCCTCCACTTT.

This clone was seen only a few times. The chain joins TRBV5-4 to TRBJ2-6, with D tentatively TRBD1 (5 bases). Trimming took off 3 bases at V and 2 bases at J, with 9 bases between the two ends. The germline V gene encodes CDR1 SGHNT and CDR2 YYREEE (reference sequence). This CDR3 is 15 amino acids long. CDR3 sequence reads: CASSYGAPGANVLTF. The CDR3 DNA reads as TGTGCCAGCAGCTATGGGGCCCCTGGGGCCAACGTCCTGACTTTC.

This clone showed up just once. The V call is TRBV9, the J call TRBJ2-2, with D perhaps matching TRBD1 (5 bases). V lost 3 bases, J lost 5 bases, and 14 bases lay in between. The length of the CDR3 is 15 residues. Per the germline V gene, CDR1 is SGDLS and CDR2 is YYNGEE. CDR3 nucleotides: TGTGCCAGCAGCGCCCTAAGGGGAAGAACCGGGGAGCTGTTTTTT. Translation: CASSALRGRTGELFF.

In DNA, the CDR3 is TGTGCTAGTGGTTTGGGACGGGACATTAACACTGAAGCTTTCTTT. Translation: CASGLGRDINTEAFF. The rearrangement links TRBV12-5 to TRBJ1-1; D may be TRBD1 (6 bases). Trimming took 1 base from V and 2 from J, leaving 11 bases between them. The CDR3 is 15 residues long. The germline CDR1 and CDR2 sequences are LGHNT and FRNRAP.

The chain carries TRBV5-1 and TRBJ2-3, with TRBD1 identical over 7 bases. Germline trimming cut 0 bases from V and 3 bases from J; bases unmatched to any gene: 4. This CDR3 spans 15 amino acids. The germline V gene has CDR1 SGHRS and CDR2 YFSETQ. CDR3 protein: CASSLAQGWTDTQYF. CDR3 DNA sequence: TGCGCCAGCAGCTTGGCACAGGGGTGGACAGATACGCAGTATTTT.

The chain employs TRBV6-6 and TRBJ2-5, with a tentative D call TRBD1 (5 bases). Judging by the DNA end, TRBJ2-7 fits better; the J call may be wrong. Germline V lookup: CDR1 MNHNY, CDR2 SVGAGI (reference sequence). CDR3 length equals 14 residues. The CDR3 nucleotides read TGTGCCAGCAGTTACGGAACAGGCCCCTACGAGCAGTACTTC. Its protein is CASSYGTGPYEQYF.

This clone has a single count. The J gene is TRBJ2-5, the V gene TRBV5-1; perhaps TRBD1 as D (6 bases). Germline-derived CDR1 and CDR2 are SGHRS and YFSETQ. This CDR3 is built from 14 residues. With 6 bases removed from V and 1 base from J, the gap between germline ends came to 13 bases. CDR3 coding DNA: TGCGCCAGCAACCCCGGACAGCCCCAAGAGACCCAGTACTTC. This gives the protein CASNPGQPQETQYF.

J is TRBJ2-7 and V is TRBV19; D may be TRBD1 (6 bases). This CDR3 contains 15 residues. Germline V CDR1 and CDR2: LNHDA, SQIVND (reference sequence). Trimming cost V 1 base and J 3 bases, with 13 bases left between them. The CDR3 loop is CASSIGGQAYYEQYF. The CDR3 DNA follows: TGTGCCAGTAGTATAGGGGGGCAGGCATACTACGAGCAGTACTTC. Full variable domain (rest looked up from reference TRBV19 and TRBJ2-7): DGGITQSPKYLFRKEGQNVTLSCEQNLNHDAMYWYRQDPGQGLRLIYYSQIVNDFQKGDIAEGYSVSREKKESFPLTVTSAQKNPTAFYLCASSIGGQAYYEQYFGPGTRLTVT.